The entry that follows covers one T cell receptor (beta chain) sequence. What it binds is not known. Sequencing was performed with immunoSEQ multiplex PCR; in TCRdb, only in-frame clones are kept and a portion is missing. This table holds 45,000 to 55,000 clones, 81% found once. The ends were cut back, 0 bases at V and 5 bases at J, with 14 bases in the middle. CDR3 length: 16 residues. Germline CDR1 and CDR2: MNHNS and SASEGT. The data are from a study of PD-1 blockade in classical Hodgkin lymphoma. Overall study: Nivolumab dosed at 3 mg/kg went to patients intravenously every 2 weeks. General study points: Nothing has yet pinned down what causes the repertoire differences, possibly disease activity or prior therapy. There was a significant rise in CD4+ TCR diversity by C4D1, with no such rise for CD8+. According to reports, newly diagnosed patients had lower baseline TCR diversity than healthy donors, and relapsed/refractory patients had lower baseline TCR diversity still.

Each patient experienced a relapse that followed autologous stem cell transplantation, and brentuximab vedotin exposure varied. The receptor comes from a human donor with classical Hodgkin lymphoma. The sample consisted of peripheral blood mononuclear cells (PBMCs), taken at baseline. This chain uses TRBV6-1 with TRBJ1-5; a possible D gene is TRBD1 (6 bases). CDR3 loop: CASSEALTGGHQPQHF. DNA for the CDR3: TGTGCCAGCAGTGAAGCGCTGACAGGTGGCCATCAGCCCCAGCATTTT.